These T cell receptor beta chains were read from a single sample in a study of blood T cell repertoires in COVID-19. TCRdb keeps only in-frame clones here, not all; method: immunoSEQ multiplex PCR. The sample lists a few hundred thousand clones; about nine tenths were seen once. The sequenced material came from PBMCs or T cells enriched from blood (not recorded which). These receptor sequences come from a woman between 18 and 29 years old who had recovered from COVID-19. Both conserved end residues are part of each CDR3. The order of the fields is V gene, J gene, D gene, clone size, CDR3 protein, CDR3 DNA. A D gene is named only where the DNA matches it firmly. The listing skips clone size in some rows; elsewhere it reads once, few, many or a size class.

TRBV9	TRBJ2-5	.	.	CASSVASGVTQETQYF	TGTGCCAGCAGCGTTGCTTCCGGGGTAACTCAAGAGACCCAGTACTTC
TRBV13	TRBJ2-7	TRBD2	.	CASSPRTSGPYEQYF	TGTGCCAGCAGCCCACGGACTAGCGGACCTTACGAGCAGTACTTC
TRBV28	TRBJ2-3	.	.	CASSLLTPGTDTQYF	TGTGCCAGCAGTTTACTGACTCCGGGCACAGATACGCAGTATTTT
TRBV7-2	TRBJ2-7	.	.	CASSLGLGLGEQYF	TGTGCCAGCAGCTTAGGATTAGGCCTAGGTGAGCAGTACTTC
TRBV7-3	TRBJ1-5	.	.	CASSPDSHQPQHF	TGTGCCAGCAGTCCAGACAGTCATCAGCCCCAGCATTTT
TRBV19	TRBJ2-1	.	.	CASSIAANEQFF	TGTGCCAGTAGTATAGCAGCGAATGAGCAGTTCTTC
TRBV3-1/TRBV3-2	TRBJ2-6	.	.	CASSQGRHRQGTFGANVLTF	TGTGCCAGCAGCCAAGGACGACATCGGCAGGGTACCTTTGGGGCCAACGTCCTGACTTTC
TRBV19	TRBJ1-5	.	.	CASIGGGLRNNQPQHF	TGTGCCAGTATTGGGGGGGGGCTTCGTAACAATCAGCCCCAGCATTTT
TRBV21-1	TRBJ2-7	.	.	CASSKEGQRSYEQYF	TGTGCCAGCAGCAAAGAGGGACAGAGGAGCTACGAGCAGTACTTC
TRBV7-7	TRBJ2-1	.	.	CASSLGSGASYNEQFF	TGTGCCAGCAGCTTAGGTTCGGGAGCCTCCTACAATGAGCAGTTCTTC
TRBV29-1	TRBJ2-5	.	.	CSVQGFETQYF	TGCAGCGTTCAGGGTTTCGAGACCCAGTACTTC
TRBV18	TRBJ2-2	TRBD1	.	CASSPTGQGSGELFF	TGTGCCAGCTCACCTACGGGACAGGGCTCCGGGGAGCTGTTTTTT
TRBV1	TRBJ2-7	.	once	CTSSQISGRGYEQYF	TGCACCAGCAGCCAAATCAGCGGGAGGGGGTACGAGCAGTACTTC
TRBV29-1	TRBJ2-7	.	.	CSAGTNYEQYF	TGCAGCGCCGGGACAAACTACGAGCAGTACTTC
TRBV4-3	TRBJ1-4	.	.	CASSQGLTNEKLFF	TGCGCCAGCAGCCAAGGGCTAACTAATGAAAAACTGTTTTTT
TRBV10-3	TRBJ2-3	.	.	CAISEPTTRDTQYF	TGTGCCATCAGTGAGCCGACCACTAGAGATACGCAGTATTTT
TRBV4-3	TRBJ2-2	TRBD1	.	CASRMTGQPGELFF	TGCGCCAGCAGGATGACAGGGCAACCCGGGGAGCTGTTTTTT
TRBV2	TRBJ1-5	.	.	CASYPGKMADQPQHF	TGTGCCAGCTACCCGGGAAAGATGGCAGATCAGCCCCAGCATTTT
TRBV5-1	TRBJ2-1	TRBD2	.	CASSVGTSGSSFLNEQFF	TGCGCCAGCAGCGTTGGGACTAGCGGGAGTTCCTTCCTCAATGAGCAGTTCTTC
TRBV5-1	TRBJ2-3	TRBD1	.	CASSLGQGSDTQYF	TGCGCCAGCAGCTTGGGACAGGGTTCAGATACGCAGTATTTT
TRBV6-4	TRBJ1-1	.	.	CASSENSGGWSFF	TGTGCCAGCAGTGAGAATTCTGGGGGCTGGTCTTTCTTT
TRBV9	TRBJ2-1	TRBD1	.	CASSDGQGWAEQFF	TGTGCCAGCAGCGACGGACAGGGCTGGGCTGAGCAGTTCTTC
TRBV30	TRBJ2-3	TRBD2	.	CAWSGLAGVTDTQYF	TGTGCCTGGAGTGGGCTAGCGGGGGTGACAGATACGCAGTATTTT
TRBV18	TRBJ2-2	.	.	CASSPSSGANTGELFF	TGTGCCAGCTCACCTTCTTCGGGGGCGAACACCGGGGAGCTGTTTTTT
TRBV9	TRBJ1-2	.	.	CASSVDQNYGYTF	TGTGCCAGCAGCGTAGACCAGAACTATGGCTACACCTTC
TRBV7-8	TRBJ2-7	.	.	CASSLVGGGWDEQYF	TGTGCCAGCAGCTTAGTGGGTGGCGGTTGGGACGAGCAGTACTTC
TRBV4-2	TRBJ2-7	TRBD2	.	CASSQGGGTSSHEQYF	TGTGCCAGCAGCCAAGGAGGCGGGACTAGCTCCCACGAGCAGTACTTC
TRBV12-3/TRBV12-4	TRBJ2-1	.	.	CASTLGGNEQFF	TGTGCCAGCACCTTAGGGGGCAATGAGCAGTTCTTC
TRBV10-3	TRBJ1-4	.	.	CAISDFAGAATNEKLFF	TGTGCCATCAGTGATTTCGCTGGCGCAGCGACTAATGAAAAACTGTTTTTT
TRBV28	TRBJ2-3	TRBD2	.	CASSRLAGDWDTDTQYF	TGTGCCAGCAGTCGACTAGCGGGAGATTGGGACACAGATACGCAGTATTTT
TRBV7-3	TRBJ2-3	TRBD2	once	CASSKNLLRGGGDTQYF	TGTGCCAGCAGCAAAAACCTCCTGCGCGGGGGAGGTGATACGCAGTATTTT
TRBV5-4	TRBJ2-5	TRBD1	.	CASSPSMDRDSMKTQYF	TGTGCCAGCAGCCCCTCCATGGACAGGGACTCGATGAAGACCCAGTACTTC
TRBV7-8	TRBJ1-5	.	few	CASSPLRGLDQPQHF	TGTGCCAGCAGCCCATTGCGGGGGCTGGATCAGCCCCAGCATTTT
TRBV5-1	TRBJ2-3	TRBD1	.	CASSKRTGATTDTQYF	TGCGCCAGCAGCAAACGGACAGGGGCCACCACAGATACGCAGTATTTT
TRBV7-3	TRBJ1-1	.	few	CASSPQGGTEAFF	TGTGCCAGCAGCCCCCAAGGAGGTACTGAAGCTTTCTTT